Each of the 26 T cell receptor beta chains below was sequenced from the same sample in a study of blood T cell repertoires in COVID-19. Method: immunoSEQ multiplex PCR; TCRdb's copy keeps in-frame clones and lacks some. The table has a few hundred thousand clones, approximately 89% seen once; the top ten hold about 10%. Sequencing was performed on peripheral blood. The receptors were sampled from a woman in her twenties or thirties with COVID-19, enrolled during active disease.

This chain joins TRBV6-5 and TRBJ1-5; D ambiguous. The germline V gene encodes CDR1 MNHEY and CDR2 SVGAGI. The V gene lost 6 bases and the J gene lost 4 bases, with 10 bases spanning the gap. This CDR3 comprises 13 residues. In DNA, the CDR3 is TGTGCCAGCAGACGACTGATAAATCAGCCCCAGCATTTT. This codes for CASRRLINQPQHF.

The chain joins TRBV4-3 to TRBJ2-5; the match to TRBD2 covers 9 bases. This CDR3 has 19 residues. Germline lookup yields CDR1 LGHNA and CDR2 YSLEER. The J segment lost 3 bases and the V segment lost 1 base, leaving 15 bases of the junction unmatched. The CDR3 here is CASSQVSGRGREGKETQYF. The CDR3 nucleotides read TGCGCCAGCAGCCAAGTATCGGGTCGAGGGCGGGAGGGCAAAGAGACCCAGTACTTC.

The chain is built from TRBV12-3 or TRBV12-4 and TRBJ2-1, with D possibly matching TRBD2 (6 bases). Trimming stripped 4 bases from V and 4 bases from J, with 8 bases between. CDR3 size: 13 residues. In nucleotides, the CDR3 is TGTGCCAGCAGTTCGGGACTTTACAATGAGCAGTTCTTC. Translating it yields CASSSGLYNEQFF.

This clone was seen only a few times. The chain uses TRBV4-1 and TRBJ2-1; 7 bases are a match to TRBD2. Germline V lookup: CDR1 MGHRA, CDR2 YSYEKL. The CDR3 runs 17 residues. V gave up 3 bases and J gave up 8 bases; unmatched junction bases: 16. The CDR3 region has the DNA TGCGCCAGCAGCCAGGGGAGGGTAGCGACCTGGGTTGATGAGCAGTTCTTC. It encodes CASSQGRVATWVDEQFF.

The V and J genes are TRBV9 and TRBJ1-1; a possible D gene is TRBD1 (5 bases). This CDR3 has 14 amino acids. Trimming cost V 0 bases and J 7 bases, with 13 bases left between them. Germline CDR1 SGDLS, CDR2 YYNGEE. The CDR3 coding sequence is TGTGCCAGCAGCGTAGATCCAGGGCGAAGTGAAGCTTTCTTT. Translated: CASSVDPGRSEAFF.

This clone showed up just a few times. V and J are TRBV28 and TRBJ2-2; tentative D call: TRBD2 (6 bases). Germline CDR1 reads MDHEN; CDR2 reads SYDVKM. V lost 5 bases and J 3 bases, leaving 13 bases between the germline ends. The CDR3 loop spans 15 amino acids. CDR3: CASSNPGLHTGELFF. CDR3 in DNA: TGTGCCAGCAGTAACCCGGGACTTCACACCGGGGAGCTGTTTTTT.

The chain joins TRBV18 to TRBJ2-2; 7 bases agree with TRBD1. This CDR3 comprises 16 residues. After removal of 5 bases from V and 4 bases from J, the junction contained 10 bases not matched to a gene. Looked up from germline, CDR1 is KGHSH and CDR2 is LQKENI. CDR3 in amino acids: CASSSYRGSGTGELFF. DNA of the CDR3: TGTGCCAGCTCATCCTACAGGGGCTCGGGCACCGGGGAGCTGTTTTTT. Based on the CDR3 plus reference TRBV18 and TRBJ2-2, the full variable domain is NAGVMQNPRHLVRRRGQEARLRCSPMKGHSHVYWYRQLPEEGLKFMVYLQKENIIDESGMPKERFSAEFPKEGPSILRIQQVVRGDSAAYFCASSSYRGSGTGELFFGEGSRLTVL.

The chain is built from TRBV27 and TRBJ2-2; the match to TRBD2 covers 16 bases. This CDR3 is 20 amino acids long. Per the germline V gene, CDR1 is MNHEY and CDR2 is SMNVEV (reference sequence). V lost 9 bases, J lost 0 bases, and 13 bases stayed unmatched. CDR3 in DNA: TGTGCCAGTATAGGGACTAGCGGGAGGGCCCGTTTGCCGAACACCGGGGAGCTGTTTTTT. It yields the protein CASIGTSGRARLPNTGELFF.

This sequence joins TRBV2 and TRBJ1-3, with 7 bases that match TRBD1. CDR3 length equals 15 residues. Trimming cost V 6 bases and J 0 bases; bases outside gene matches: 5. Germline values: CDR1 SNHLY, CDR2 FYNNEI. CDR3 loop: CASRDRTISGNTIYF. CDR3 coding DNA: TGTGCCAGCAGGGACAGGACAATCTCTGGAAACACCATATATTTT.

V is TRBV24-1 and J is TRBJ2-1, with TRBD2 identical over 16 bases. V dropped 2 bases and J dropped 3; count of bases not matched to a gene: 12. The CDR3 runs 21 residues. Looked up from germline, CDR1 is KGHDR and CDR2 is SFDVKD. In DNA form, the CDR3 reads TGTGCCACCAGTGATTCACCTACCGGGACTAGCGGGAGGGCCCGCTACAATGAGCAGTTCTTC. Its translation is CATSDSPTGTSGRARYNEQFF.

This clone was picked up one time. The chain has TRBV5-4 and TRBJ1-6, with TRBD1 as a possible D gene (5 bases). Trimming cost V 4 bases and J 8 bases, with 13 bases left between them. This CDR3 is built from 14 residues. Germline CDR1 is SGHNT and CDR2 is YYREEE (reference sequence). The CDR3 DNA reads TGTGCCAGCAGCGGGGGGGGAGGGGATTCACCCCTCCACTTT. Translated: CASSGGGGDSPLHF.

The chain has TRBV30 and TRBJ1-5; a possible D gene is TRBD1 (5 bases). CDR3 size: 12 residues. Germline assignment: CDR1 GTSNPN and CDR2 SVGIG (reference sequence). Trimming took 5 bases from V and 10 from J, leaving 15 bases between them. CDR3 DNA sequence: TGTGCCTGGGGGGACCTGGGGCGACCCCAGCATTTT. Amino acid sequence: CAWGDLGRPQHF. Together with reference TRBV30 and TRBJ1-5, the CDR3 gives the full variable domain: SQTIHQWPATLVQPVGSPLSLECTVEGTSNPNLYWYRQAAGRGLQLLFYSVGIGQISSEVPQNLSASRPQDRQFILSSKKLLLSDSGFYLCAWGDLGRPQHFGDGTRLSIL.

The V call is TRBV9, the J call TRBJ1-6; unclear D gene. The germline gives CDR1 SGDLS, CDR2 YYNGEE. Deletions cut 0 bases from V and 10 bases from J, with 11 bases between. This CDR3 comprises 14 residues. The CDR3 protein is CASSVGNGGSPLHF. The DNA of the CDR3 is TGTGCCAGCAGCGTAGGCAACGGAGGATCACCCCTCCACTTT.

This clone was picked up a small number of times. V usage is TRBV28 and J usage is TRBJ2-2; tentative D call: TRBD1 (5 bases). The CDR3 sequence is 16 residues long. Per germline, CDR1 MDHEN and CDR2 SYDVKM. With 8 bases removed from V and 4 bases from J, the gap between germline ends came to 20 bases. CDR3 nucleotides: TGTGCCAGCGGAGTGATACAGGAAAGGGGCACCGGGGAGCTGTTTTTT. Protein product: CASGVIQERGTGELFF.

The chain combines TRBV2 with TRBJ2-7, with TRBD1 identical over 7 bases. Germline V gene data show CDR1 as SNHLY and CDR2 as FYNNEI. The CDR3 length is 14 residues. The junction had 11 bases not matched to a gene; V was cut back by 6 bases and J by 6 bases. The CDR3 region has the DNA TGTGCCAGCAGCCACGAGGGGGACAGCGGCGAGCAGTACTTC. Amino acids: CASSHEGDSGEQYF.

The rearrangement joins TRBV5-1 to TRBJ2-1; maybe TRBD1 (5 bases). V was trimmed by 4 bases and J by 9 bases, leaving 14 bases between them. The length of the CDR3 is 13 residues. Per the germline V gene, CDR1 is SGHRS and CDR2 is YFSETQ. CDR3 residues: CASSPIQVSEQFF. CDR3 in DNA: TGCGCCAGCAGCCCGATACAGGTCAGTGAGCAGTTCTTC.

V gene TRBV28 combines with J gene TRBJ2-7, with 13 nucleotides matching TRBD2. Germline V gives CDR1 MDHEN, CDR2 SYDVKM. This CDR3 comprises 15 residues. V lost 3 bases to trimming and J lost 2 bases; unmatched junction nucleotides: 1. CDR3: CASSFGTSGTYEQYF. The CDR3 DNA follows: TGTGCCAGCAGTTTCGGGACTAGCGGGACCTACGAGCAGTACTTC. Full variable domain (missing parts from reference TRBV28 and TRBJ2-7): DVKVTQSSRYLVKRTGEKVFLECVQDMDHENMFWYRQDPGLGLRLIYFSYDVKMKEKGDIPEGYSVSREKKERFSLILESASTNQTSMYLCASSFGTSGTYEQYFGPGTRLTVT.

The V call is TRBV27, the J call TRBJ2-6, with D perhaps TRBD2 (5 bases). The CDR3 sequence is 16 residues long. Trimming cost V 0 bases and J 0 bases, with 6 bases left between them. Germline V gene sequence: CDR1 MNHEY, CDR2 SMNVEV (reference sequence). The CDR3 is CASSLSSGSGANVLTF. The CDR3 DNA follows: TGTGCCAGCAGTTTATCGAGCGGCTCTGGGGCCAACGTCCTGACTTTC. The full variable domain, in which reference TRBV27 and TRBJ2-6 provide the parts outside the CDR3, is EAQVTQNPRYLITVTGKKLTVTCSQNMNHEYMSWYRQDPGLGLRQIYYSMNVEVTDKGDVPEGYKVSRKEKRNFPLILESPSPNQTSLYFCASSLSSGSGANVLTFGAGSRLTVL.

The V call is TRBV6-5, the J call TRBJ1-1, with 9 bases fitting TRBD1. Germline values: CDR1 MNHEY, CDR2 SVGAGI. The length of the CDR3 is 14 residues. J was trimmed by 6 bases and V by 6 bases; bases with no gene match: 8. The chain's CDR3 is CASREGQGYAEAFF. Here the CDR3 DNA reads TGTGCCAGCAGGGAGGGACAGGGCTACGCTGAAGCTTTCTTT.

The chain combines TRBV6-1 with TRBJ2-7; possible D gene TRBD2, 5 bases. Germline V gene sequence: CDR1 MNHNS, CDR2 SASEGT. V was trimmed by 3 bases and J by 2 bases, leaving 11 bases between them. CDR3 length equals 14 residues. The CDR3: CASSDRGGAYEQYF. CDR3 nucleotides: TGTGCCAGCAGTGATCGCGGAGGAGCCTACGAGCAGTACTTC.

The genes are TRBV9 and TRBJ2-7; 11 bases map to TRBD2. The CDR3 covers 16 residues. Per the germline V gene, CDR1 is SGDLS and CDR2 is YYNGEE. The junction had 5 bases not matched to a gene; V was cut back by 0 bases and J by 3 bases. The CDR3 bases are TGTGCCAGCAGCGTAGACCTAGCGGGAGGATACTACGAGCAGTACTTC. It codes for CASSVDLAGGYYEQYF. Supplemented by reference TRBV9 and TRBJ2-7, the full variable domain reads DSGVTQTPKHLITATGQRVTLRCSPRSGDLSVYWYQQSLDQGLQFLIQYYNGEERAKGNILERFSAQQFPDLHSELNLSSLELGDSALYFCASSVDLAGGYYEQYFGPGTRLTVT.

V and J are TRBV27 and TRBJ1-1, with TRBD1 as a possible D gene (6 bases). The CDR3 sequence is 15 residues long. Between the trimmed V and J ends, which lost 4 bases and 4 bases, there was a span of 16 bases. In germline, CDR1 is MNHEY, CDR2 SMNVEV (reference sequence). The CDR3 spells CASSSEWGGLTEAFF. The CDR3 region has the DNA TGTGCCAGCAGTTCCGAGTGGGGGGGCCTCACTGAAGCTTTCTTT.

The rearrangement uses TRBV9 and TRBJ2-3; 11 bases are shared with TRBD1. V lost 3 bases, J lost 2 bases, and 5 bases stayed unmatched. CDR3 size: 16 residues. Germline V lookup: CDR1 SGDLS, CDR2 YYNGEE. Written as DNA, the CDR3 is TGTGCCAGCAGCGGGGGACAGGGGGGATACACAGATACGCAGTATTTT. Translating gives CASSGGQGGYTDTQYF.

This clone was recorded only once. V and J are TRBV2 and TRBJ1-2, with TRBD1 matching over 11 bases. Trimming took 7 bases from V and 4 from J; bases not matched to a gene: 8. This CDR3 is built from 15 residues. Germline assignment: CDR1 SNHLY and CDR2 FYNNEI. The chain's CDR3 is CASIGDRGIGYGYTF. The DNA of the CDR3 is TGTGCCAGCATAGGGGACAGGGGGATAGGCTATGGCTACACCTTC. The variable domain in full, with the rest retrieved from reference TRBV2 and TRBJ1-2, is EPEVTQTPSHQVTQMGQEVILRCVPISNHLYFYWYRQILGQKVEFLVSFYNNEISEKSEIFDDQFSVERPDGSNFTLKIRSTKLEDSAMYFCASIGDRGIGYGYTFGSGTRLTVV.

The rearrangement links TRBV28 to TRBJ2-7, with 8 bases matching TRBD2. The CDR3 extends over 15 amino acids. After removal of 4 bases from V and 7 bases from J, the junction contained 12 bases not matched to a gene. Per germline, CDR1 MDHEN and CDR2 SYDVKM. The CDR3 protein is CASSYAGTSGPEQYF. In nucleotides, the CDR3 is TGTGCCAGCAGTTACGCCGGGACTAGTGGTCCGGAGCAGTACTTC.

The chain joins TRBV29-1 to TRBJ2-1; D not resolved. Trimming took 4 bases from V and 12 from J, leaving 22 bases between them. Germline V gene data show CDR1 as SQVTM and CDR2 as ANQGSEA. CDR3 length: 14 amino acids. The CDR3 here is CSVGALPGDFGQFF. The CDR3 DNA reads TGCAGCGTTGGTGCGCTCCCCGGTGATTTTGGGCAGTTCTTC.